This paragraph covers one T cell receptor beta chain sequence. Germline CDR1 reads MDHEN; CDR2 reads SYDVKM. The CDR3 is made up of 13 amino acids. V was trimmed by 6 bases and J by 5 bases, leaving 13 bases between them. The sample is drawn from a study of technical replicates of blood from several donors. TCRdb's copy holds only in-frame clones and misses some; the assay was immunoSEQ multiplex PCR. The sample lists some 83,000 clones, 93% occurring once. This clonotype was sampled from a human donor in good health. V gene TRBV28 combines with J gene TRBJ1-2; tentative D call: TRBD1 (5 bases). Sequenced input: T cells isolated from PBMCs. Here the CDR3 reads CASSPTGGYGYTF. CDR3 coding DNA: TGTGCCAGCAGCCCAACTGGGGGGTATGGCTACACCTTC.